These T cell receptor beta chains were read from a single sample in a study of cytomegalovirus exposure and HLA in healthy donors. Only in-frame clones appear in the TCRdb table, and some are missing; sequencing was by immunoSEQ multiplex PCR. The sample lists 100,000 to 150,000 clones, about 78% occurring once. Sequencing used PBMCs. The receptors shown here come from a man aged 30-40 years in good health and CMV-seronegative. The CDR3 runs from the conserved cysteine through the conserved F or W. The order of the fields is CDR3 protein, CDR3 DNA, V gene, clone size, D gene, J gene. A D gene is named only where the DNA matches it firmly. Expanded clones are given a class, and other clones once, few, many or no size at all.

CASSEGLATDTQYF | TGTGCCAGCAGTGAGGGACTGGCCACAGATACGCAGTATTTT | TRBV6-5 | . | . | TRBJ2-3
CASSPGTGVNYGYTF | TGCGCCAGCAGCCCTGGGACAGGGGTAAACTATGGCTACACCTTC | TRBV5-1 | few | TRBD1 | TRBJ1-2
CASSAGGGDEKLFF | TGTGCCAGCAGTGCGGGGGGGGGCGATGAAAAACTGTTTTTT | TRBV2 | . | . | TRBJ1-4
CASSHGTGYNEQFF | TGTGCCAGCAGCCATGGGACAGGGTACAATGAGCAGTTCTTC | TRBV5-8 | . | TRBD1 | TRBJ2-1
CASSQGVGGEGEQYF | TGTGCCAGCAGCCAAGGGGTAGGGGGCGAGGGGGAGCAGTACTTC | TRBV5-5 | . | TRBD1 | TRBJ2-7
CASSTGYGYTF | TGTGCCAGCTCGACGGGCTATGGCTACACCTTC | TRBV6-5 | once | . | TRBJ1-2
CASRRERNTGELFF | TGTGCCAGCAGACGGGAGCGTAACACCGGGGAGCTGTTTTTT | TRBV4-2 | . | . | TRBJ2-2
CSVEGSAFPDTQYF | TGCAGCGTTGAAGGTAGTGCATTTCCAGATACGCAGTATTTT | TRBV29-1 | . | . | TRBJ2-3
CASSPGIFYNEQFF | TGTGCCAGCAGCCCGGGGATTTTCTACAATGAGCAGTTCTTC | TRBV11-2 | . | . | TRBJ2-1
CANNGGGAEDEQYF | TGTGCCAACAATGGAGGGGGGGCAGAGGACGAGCAGTACTTC | TRBV10-3 | few | . | TRBJ2-7
CASSVAYEQYF | TGTGCCAGCAGCGTCGCCTACGAGCAGTACTTC | TRBV7-9 | . | . | TRBJ2-7
CASSLGQGGAEAFF | TGCGCCAGCAGCTTGGGCCAGGGAGGGGCTGAAGCTTTCTTT | TRBV5-1 | . | . | TRBJ1-1
CASSQGQGRGNYGYTF | TGCGCCAGCAGCCAAGGTCAGGGCAGGGGTAACTATGGCTACACCTTC | TRBV4-1 | . | . | TRBJ1-2
CASGLGPYGYTF | TGTGCCAGCGGACTGGGTCCATATGGCTACACCTTC | TRBV2 | once | . | TRBJ1-2
CASSPRAGLGNEQFF | TGTGCCAGCTCACCACGGGCAGGTCTTGGCAATGAGCAGTTCTTC | TRBV18 | once | . | TRBJ2-1
CAWGTSTVDGYTF | TGTGCCTGGGGGACTTCGACAGTAGACGGCTACACCTTC | TRBV30 | . | . | TRBJ1-2
CASSSIGWSGYNEQFF | TGTGCCAGCAGCTCGATTGGTTGGAGTGGCTACAATGAGCAGTTCTTC | TRBV28 | . | . | TRBJ2-1
CASSSDRKYSNQPQHF | TGTGCCAGCAGTTCCGACAGAAAGTATAGCAATCAGCCCCAGCATTTT | TRBV28 | . | . | TRBJ1-5
CASSWSGSGGNTQYF | TGTGCCAGCAGCTGGTCCGGTTCAGGGGGTAATACGCAGTATTTT | TRBV5-4 | . | TRBD1 | TRBJ2-3
CASSLILQGETEAFF | TGTGCCAGCAGCTTAATTCTACAGGGGGAAACTGAAGCTTTCTTT | TRBV11-1 | few | TRBD1 | TRBJ1-1
CAITRDSSYEQYF | TGTGCCATCACGCGGGACAGCTCCTACGAGCAGTACTTC | TRBV10-3 | few | . | TRBJ2-7
CASSLAIEGWKLFF | TGTGCCAGCAGCTTAGCTATTGAGGGATGGAAACTGTTTTTT | TRBV7-9 | . | . | TRBJ1-4
CASSLVTDEQYF | TGTGCCAGCAGCTTAGTCACAGACGAGCAGTACTTC | TRBV11-2 | . | . | TRBJ2-7
CASLDRDSYTGYTF | TGTGCCAGCCTCGACAGGGACAGTTATACTGGCTACACCTTC | TRBV5-6 | . | TRBD1 | TRBJ1-2
CASSPNSRYNEQFF | TGTGCCAGCAGCCCTAACAGCCGATACAATGAGCAGTTCTTC | TRBV9 | . | . | TRBJ2-1
CAIRLDYTGELFF | TGTGCCATCCGACTAGATTACACCGGGGAGCTGTTTTTT | TRBV10-3 | . | . | TRBJ2-2
CASSQEPGQGSYEQYF | TGCGCCAGCAGCCAAGAACCGGGACAGGGGAGTTACGAGCAGTACTTC | TRBV4-1 | . | TRBD1 | TRBJ2-7
CASSSRKAGGGSNQPQHF | TGTGCCAGCAGTTCCCGGAAGGCGGGAGGAGGAAGCAATCAGCCCCAGCATTTT | TRBV28 | few | . | TRBJ1-5
CASSLGQQNTEAFF | TGTGCCAGCAGCTTGGGACAGCAGAACACTGAAGCTTTCTTT | TRBV5-6 | . | . | TRBJ1-1
CASSPRYANTEAFF | TGTGCCAGCAGCCCCCGGTACGCGAACACTGAAGCTTTCTTT | TRBV9 | . | . | TRBJ1-1
CASCTQGARTEAFF | TGCGCCAGCTGTACTCAGGGGGCACGCACTGAAGCTTTCTTT | TRBV4-1 | once | TRBD1 | TRBJ1-1
CASSPGTSGGARDTQYF | TGCGCCAGCAGCCCGGGGACTAGCGGGGGGGCCAGGGATACGCAGTATTTT | TRBV5-1 | . | TRBD2 | TRBJ2-3
CASSEVVTANTQYF | TGTGCCAGCAGTGAAGTGGTAACAGCAAATACGCAGTATTTT | TRBV2 | few | . | TRBJ2-3
CASTLDRRINYGYTF | TGTGCCAGCACCCTAGACAGGCGAATTAACTATGGCTACACCTTC | TRBV7-9 | . | . | TRBJ1-2
CASIRNQPEDSPLHF | TGTGCCAGCATACGTAACCAACCCGAGGATTCACCCCTCCACTTT | TRBV6-7 | . | . | TRBJ1-6
CASRGLPTPTDTQYF | TGTGCCAGCAGAGGACTCCCAACCCCTACAGATACGCAGTATTTT | TRBV2 | . | . | TRBJ2-3
CASSQTGKRDATNEKLFF | TGCGCCAGCAGCCAGACAGGGAAGAGGGATGCAACTAATGAAAAACTGTTTTTT | TRBV4-1 | . | TRBD1 | TRBJ1-4
CASRVLGGSYNEQFF | TGTGCCAGCAGAGTACTGGGGGGCTCCTACAATGAGCAGTTCTTC | TRBV2 | . | . | TRBJ2-1
CASSLVLAGAYNEQFF | TGCGCCAGCAGCTTGGTTCTAGCGGGAGCCTACAATGAGCAGTTCTTC | TRBV5-1 | once | TRBD2 | TRBJ2-1
CASRTGGLYEQYF | TGTGCCAGCAGGACAGGGGGCCTCTACGAGCAGTACTTC | TRBV28 | . | TRBD1 | TRBJ2-7
CASSIEGGQPQHF | TGTGCCAGTAGTATAGAGGGGGGTCAGCCCCAGCATTTT | TRBV19 | . | . | TRBJ1-5
CASSGGESPYGYTF | TGTGCCAGCAGTGGGGGGGAAAGCCCCTATGGCTACACCTTC | TRBV5-4 | once | . | TRBJ1-2
CASSLEGSSNQPQHF | TGTGCCAGCAGTCTGGAGGGCAGTAGCAATCAGCCCCAGCATTTT | TRBV2 | once | . | TRBJ1-5
CASRRQRINYGYTF | TGTGCCAGCAGGAGACAGAGAATTAACTATGGCTACACCTTC | TRBV2 | . | . | TRBJ1-2
CASSGGSRRRANYGYTF | TGTGCCAGCAGCGGGGGGTCCCGCAGGCGGGCTAACTATGGCTACACCTTC | TRBV28 | . | . | TRBJ1-2
CASGRQGRDSPLHF | TGTGCCAGCGGACGACAGGGTAGGGATTCACCCCTCCACTTT | TRBV2 | . | TRBD1 | TRBJ1-6
CASSVRLAGETQYF | TGTGCCAGCAGCGTAAGACTAGCGGGGGAGACCCAGTACTTC | TRBV9 | . | TRBD2 | TRBJ2-5
CASSEQGGWEKLFF | TGTGCCAGCAGTGAACAAGGGGGCTGGGAAAAACTGTTTTTT | TRBV25-1 | once | TRBD1 | TRBJ1-4
CASSLAVLTEAFF | TGTGCCAGCAGCTTAGCGGTCCTAACTGAAGCTTTCTTT | TRBV7-3 | . | . | TRBJ1-1
CASPHTGWGYTF | TGCGCCAGCCCCCACACAGGATGGGGCTACACCTTC | TRBV10-1 | . | . | TRBJ1-2
CASSSAFSSGQPGELFF | TGTGCCAGCAGCTCGGCTTTTTCCTCGGGACAACCCGGGGAGCTGTTTTTT | TRBV7-6 | . | . | TRBJ2-2
CASSYSTGNQPQHF | TGTGCCAGCAGTTACTCGACAGGTAATCAGCCCCAGCATTTT | TRBV6-5 | once | . | TRBJ1-5
CASSAQGQGKDGYGYTF | TGTGCCAGCAGTGCCCAGGGACAGGGAAAGGACGGCTATGGCTACACCTTC | TRBV6-1 | few | TRBD1 | TRBJ1-2
CASSLRIQVPSYEQYF | TGTGCCAGCAGCTTAAGAATACAGGTTCCCTCCTACGAGCAGTACTTC | TRBV11-3 | . | . | TRBJ2-7
CAWSPASYTEAFF | TGTGCCTGGTCCCCCGCGAGTTACACTGAAGCTTTCTTT | TRBV30 | . | . | TRBJ1-1
CASSKVAGGEETQYF | TGTGCCAGTAGTAAGGTAGCGGGGGGGGAAGAGACCCAGTACTTC | TRBV19 | . | TRBD2 | TRBJ2-5
CASSLRRGGDYTQYF | TGTGCCAGCAGCTTGAGGCGGGGGGGTGATTATACGCAGTATTTT | TRBV5-4 | . | TRBD2 | TRBJ2-3
CASSRGTGGVNEQYF | TGTGCCAGCAGCCGAGGGACAGGGGGCGTCAACGAGCAGTACTTC | TRBV5-5 | . | TRBD1 | TRBJ2-7